This T cell receptor beta chain was captured by sequencing in a study of blood T cell repertoires in COVID-19. Turning to the study itself: The United States, Italy and Spain supplied acute and convalescent COVID-19 samples.

Trimming stripped 0 bases from V and 5 bases from J, with 19 bases between. The CDR3 has 17 amino acids. Germline CDR1 is SGHAT and CDR2 is FQNNGV. Per the original data handling: Reference gene primers were amplified, and this amplification served to estimate nucleated cell counts. Sequenced by immunoSEQ multiplex PCR; TCRdb stores in-frame clones only, minus some. The V and J calls and clone size come from that table; D and trimming were worked out from the DNA. The profile shows about 110,000 clones, roughly 83% of them singletons. V and J are TRBV11-2 and TRBJ2-5; perhaps TRBD1 as D (6 bases). Sequenced material: peripheral blood. The clonotype originates from a woman in her seventies with acute or convalescent COVID-19. The CDR3 nucleotides are TGTGCCAGCAGCTTAGACCCCCGGGACATGTTAGGGGAGACCCAGTACTTC. This gives the protein CASSLDPRDMLGETQYF.